This entry lists 21 T cell receptor beta chains sequenced from one sample in a study of T cells expressing NK-cell markers. TCRdb reprocessed the 5' RACE reads and keeps a single row for each CDR3 protein, giving no DNA. The sample shows about 460,000 distinct CDR3 sequences, and almost 1.5% sits with its ten largest clones. Specimen: blood T cells: a sorted CD56 or NKG2C T cell subset, CD4+ or CD8+ T cells, or bulk PBMC T cells (not recorded which). These receptors came from a woman in her fifties or sixties in good health.

The chain couples TRBV21-1 to TRBJ1-1. TRBV21-1 is a pseudogene locus. The CDR3 totals 13 residues. CDR3 amino acids: CASPRVSNTEAFF.

The chain employs TRBV11-3 and TRBJ2-3; TCRdb proposes TRBD1, but this gene call is untestable without DNA. CDR1 and CDR2 (germline): SGHNT, YENEEA. This CDR3 contains 14 residues. CDR3 sequence: CASRPDRHTDTQYF.

The chain is built from TRBV27 and TRBJ2-1; TCRdb picks TRBD1, but there is no DNA to check that call. Germline-derived CDR1 and CDR2 are MNHEY and SMNVEV (reference sequence). The CDR3 runs 14 residues. The CDR3 is CASIPQGTRNEQFF.

CDR3 loop: CAISVTGGVGNEQFF. This chain joins TRBV10-3 and TRBJ2-1. Germline V gene data show CDR1 as ENHRY and CDR2 as SYGVKD. There are 15 residues in the CDR3.

The gene calls are TRBV28 and TRBJ1-1. The CDR3 sequence is 11 residues long. The germline V gene encodes CDR1 MDHEN and CDR2 SYDVKM. This chain's CDR3 is CVCIGGKVAFF.

The V gene is TRBV10-2, the J gene TRBJ1-2; TCRdb gives TRBD1 as the D gene, but with no DNA this cannot be confirmed. The CDR3 spans 14 residues. Looked up from germline, CDR1 is WSHSY and CDR2 is SAAADI. The CDR3 here is CASSELGPSYGYTF.

This rearrangement joins TRBV6-5 to TRBJ2-1; TCRdb's assignment of TRBD2 cannot be checked, as there is no DNA. Germline V gene lookup returns CDR1 MNHEY and CDR2 SVGAGI. CDR3 length: 13 amino acids. CDR3 residues: CASSYSGETRRFF.

This chain connects TRBV12-3 or TRBV12-4 to TRBJ2-1; no DNA is available, so the TRBD2 call from TCRdb remains unchecked. This CDR3 is 16 amino acids long. CDR3 sequence: CASSLWRAPSYNEQFF.

This chain links TRBV5-5 with TRBJ2-5; TCRdb picks TRBD2, but there is no DNA to check that call. This CDR3 is 15 amino acids long. Germline assignment: CDR1 SGHKS and CDR2 YYEKEE (reference sequence). The CDR3 is CASSLAGAGKRTQYF. The variable domain in full, completed from reference TRBV5-5 and TRBJ2-5, reads DAGVTQSPTHLIKTRGQQVTLRCSPISGHKSVSWYQQVLGQGPQFIFQYYEKEERGRGNFPDRFSARQFPNYSSELNVNALLLGDSALYLCASSLAGAGKRTQYFGPGTRLLVL.

V usage is TRBV11-3 and J usage is TRBJ2-1; TCRdb lists TRBD2, though no DNA is available to test this call. This CDR3 comprises 16 residues. Germline assignment: CDR1 SGHNT and CDR2 YENEEA. The CDR3 sequence is CASSLVAGVPPNEQFF.

The V call is TRBV5-6, the J call TRBJ1-2. Germline V lookup: CDR1 SGHDT, CDR2 YYEEEE. CDR3 size: 12 residues. CDR3 loop: CASSLRRMSYTF.

The chain joins TRBV24-1 to TRBJ2-3; the D call of TRBD1 rests on TCRdb alone, since no DNA is present to check it. CDR3 size: 15 residues. CDR1 and CDR2 from the germline V gene are KGHDR and SFDVKD. This CDR3 is CATSNGQLLTDTQYF.

The CDR3 loop is CAITQGPSYEQYF. V usage is TRBV10-3 and J usage is TRBJ2-7; TCRdb gives TRBD1 as the D gene, but with no DNA this cannot be confirmed. This CDR3 has 13 residues. The germline V gene has CDR1 ENHRY and CDR2 SYGVKD.

This chain connects TRBV11-2 to TRBJ2-3. CDR1 and CDR2 from the germline V gene are SGHAT and FQNNGV. This CDR3 region has 13 residues. This CDR3 is CASSAVSTDTQYF.

The chain carries TRBV2 and TRBJ2-2. This CDR3 has 14 amino acids. Germline CDR1 SNHLY, CDR2 FYNNEI. This CDR3 reads CASNGDTNTGELFF.

The V call is TRBV20-1, the J call TRBJ2-5; TCRdb gives TRBD2 as the D gene, but with no DNA this cannot be confirmed. Germline lookup yields CDR1 DFQATT and CDR2 SNEGSKA (reference sequence). The CDR3 is 17 amino acids. The CDR3 loop reads CSARPSGLAGGQETQYF.

The rearrangement joins TRBV20-1 to TRBJ2-5; TCRdb outputs TRBD2, but without DNA this stays unchecked. The CDR3 consists of 13 residues. CDR1 and CDR2 from the germline V gene are DFQATT and SNEGSKA (reference sequence). The CDR3 protein is CSAGRVGQETQYF.

J is TRBJ2-1 and V is TRBV5-1; TCRdb selects TRBD2, and the lack of DNA leaves this call unchecked. The CDR3 has 18 amino acids. Germline-derived CDR1 and CDR2 are SGHRS and YFSETQ. CDR3 amino acids: CASSFRLTGTSVYNEQFF. Filled out from reference TRBV5-1 and TRBJ2-1, the complete variable domain reads KAGVTQTPRYLIKTRGQQVTLSCSPISGHRSVSWYQQTPGQGLQFLFEYFSETQRNKGNFPGRFSGRQFSNSRSEMNVSTLELGDSALYLCASSFRLTGTSVYNEQFFGPGTRLTVL.

The rearrangement joins TRBV4-1 to TRBJ1-1. CDR3 length: 16 amino acids. CDR1 is MGHRA, CDR2 YSYEKL, per germline. The CDR3 spells CASSQGHRVRSTEAFF.

This sequence joins TRBV20-1 and TRBJ2-3; without DNA, the TCRdb call of TRBD2 cannot be checked. The CDR3 length is 14 residues. Germline assignment: CDR1 DFQATT and CDR2 SNEGSKA (reference sequence). The CDR3 sequence: CSARTSGPTDTQYF.

The V and J genes are TRBV7-2 and TRBJ1-4; TCRdb's D gene call, TRBD1, goes unchecked for lack of DNA. The germline gives CDR1 SGHTA, CDR2 FQGNSA. The CDR3 sequence is 13 residues long. Here the CDR3 reads CASSLAPPGKLFF. Combining the CDR3 with reference TRBV7-2 and TRBJ1-4 gives the whole variable domain GAGVSQSPSNKVTEKGKDVELRCDPISGHTALYWYRQSLGQGLEFLIYFQGNSAPDKSGLPSDRFSAERTGGSVSTLTIQRTQQEDSAVYLCASSLAPPGKLFFGSGTQLSVL.